This T cell receptor (beta chain) emerged from a study of OX40 agonist ivuxolimab in advanced cancers. Study-level background: Partial response was recorded in three patients: one hepatocellular carcinoma and two cutaneous melanoma cases.

Assay: immunoSEQ multiplex PCR; the TCRdb copy retains only in-frame clones and omits some. This table has more than 75,000 clones, approximately 85% appearing once. Broader study findings: More expanded clones were found, on average, in CD8+ than in CD4+ T cells.

The CDR3 runs to 14 residues. Trimming shortened V by 1 base and J by 3 bases, and 9 bases separated the two germline ends. Germline lookup yields CDR1 SGHKS and CDR2 YYEKEE (reference sequence). This clone was recorded once. Its antigen is unknown. This chain joins TRBV5-5 and TRBJ2-3; possible D gene TRBD1, 7 bases. The sequencing used CD4+ or CD8+ T cells sorted from blood, collected in a trial of the OX40 agonist ivuxolimab. This TCR came from an adult with an advanced solid tumor such as melanoma, head and neck, liver or kidney cancer. Here the CDR3 DNA reads TGTGCCAGCAGCTTGCAGGGGGGAACAGATACGCAGTATTTT. Protein: CASSLQGGTDTQYF.